These 32 T cell receptor beta chains originate from one sample sequenced in a study of blood T cell repertoires in COVID-19. Generated by immunoSEQ multiplex PCR, the TCRdb table keeps only in-frame clones and is missing some. The table records around 430,000 clones, approximately 88% of them present only once. The sample taken for sequencing was peripheral blood. The receptors stem from a woman between 50 and 59 years old with COVID-19, enrolled during active disease.

This clone was seen a single time. The genes are TRBV2 and TRBJ2-5, with D perhaps matching TRBD1 (6 bases). This CDR3 spans 13 amino acids. Germline V CDR1 and CDR2: SNHLY, FYNNEI. V lost 6 bases to trimming and J lost 1 base, with 9 bases between them. In nucleotides, the CDR3 is TGTGCCAGCAGGAGGACAGCCCAAGAGACCCAGTACTTC. Its translation: CASRRTAQETQYF.

V usage is TRBV28 and J usage is TRBJ1-2, with D unclear. CDR1 is MDHEN, CDR2 SYDVKM, per germline. This CDR3 region has 11 residues. The V and J ends lost 4 bases and 4 bases respectively, with 4 bases between them. This chain's CDR3 is CASSSIYGYTF. The CDR3 coding sequence is TGTGCCAGCAGTTCCATCTATGGCTACACCTTC.

This chain's CDR3 is CASSIGTPGQGADTQYF. The CDR3 bases are TGTGCCAGTAGTATAGGGACCCCGGGACAGGGGGCAGATACGCAGTATTTT. This chain links TRBV19 with TRBJ2-3; 11 bases are a match to TRBD1. The CDR3 contains 17 residues. After removal of 1 base from V and 4 bases from J, the junction contained 7 bases not matched to a gene. Per the germline V gene, CDR1 is LNHDA and CDR2 is SQIVND (reference sequence).

V usage is TRBV5-6 and J usage is TRBJ1-1; 8 nucleotides align to TRBD1. The CDR3 spans 15 residues. CDR1 and CDR2 from the germline V gene are SGHDT and YYEEEE. Germline trimming cut 0 bases from V and 3 bases from J; bases unmatched to any gene: 4. CDR3 region: CASSLVDREDTEAFF. The CDR3 coding sequence is TGTGCCAGCAGCTTGGTGGACAGGGAGGACACTGAAGCTTTCTTT.

The rearrangement joins TRBV30 to TRBJ2-7; 9 bases map to TRBD1. CDR1 and CDR2 from the germline V gene are GTSNPN and SVGIG (reference sequence). Trimming removed 6 bases from V and 4 bases from J; junction bases left unmatched: 4. The CDR3 contains 12 residues. The chain's CDR3 is CACTGGAYEQYF. CDR3 sequence (DNA): TGTGCCTGTACAGGGGGCGCTTACGAGCAGTACTTC.

The V gene is TRBV9, the J gene TRBJ1-2, with 7 bases lining up with TRBD1. CDR1 and CDR2 from the germline V gene are SGDLS and YYNGEE. The CDR3 spans 15 residues. The V and J ends lost 3 bases and 0 bases, in that order; junction bases with no gene match: 5. In nucleotides, the CDR3 is TGTGCCAGCAGCGCCTGGGACAGCCCTAACTATGGCTACACCTTC. It encodes CASSAWDSPNYGYTF. Together with reference TRBV9 and TRBJ1-2, the CDR3 gives the full variable domain: DSGVTQTPKHLITATGQRVTLRCSPRSGDLSVYWYQQSLDQGLQFLIQYYNGEERAKGNILERFSAQQFPDLHSELNLSSLELGDSALYFCASSAWDSPNYGYTFGSGTRLTVV.

The V gene is TRBV10-3, the J gene TRBJ1-1, with D tentatively TRBD1 (5 bases). Germline loops: CDR1 ENHRY, CDR2 SYGVKD. Trimming shortened V by 2 bases and J by 3 bases, and 10 bases separated the two germline ends. CDR3 size: 14 residues. CDR3 protein: CAISEGAWDTEAFF. The CDR3, as DNA: TGTGCCATCAGTGAGGGGGCTTGGGACACTGAAGCTTTCTTT.

The CDR3 sequence is CASSPPKVGTGGTDTQYF. The CDR3 region has the DNA TGTGCCAGCTCACCACCGAAGGTTGGGACAGGGGGGACAGATACGCAGTATTTT. The chain uses TRBV18 and TRBJ2-3, with TRBD1 matching over 11 bases. The junction had 8 bases not matched to a gene; V was cut back by 0 bases and J by 3 bases. CDR1 and CDR2 (germline): KGHSH, LQKENI. This CDR3 spans 18 amino acids.

The chain couples TRBV7-2 to TRBJ1-4, with 10 nucleotides matching TRBD1. The CDR3 sequence is 17 residues long. With 1 base clipped from V and 8 bases from J, the junction kept 10 bases outside the gene matches. The V gene's germline CDR1 is SGHTA and CDR2 FQGNSA. The CDR3 DNA sequence: TGTGCCAGCAGCTTAGGAGAGTGGGACAGGGGTCGGGAAAAACTGTTTTTT. This codes for CASSLGEWDRGREKLFF.

The CDR3 DNA is TGTGCCAGCAGTTCGACAGGGATCAAGCCCCAGCATTTT. Amino acid sequence: CASSSTGIKPQHF. The chain uses TRBV12-3 or TRBV12-4 and TRBJ1-5; TRBD1 matches at 7 bases. The CDR3 runs to 13 residues. Unmatched junction bases numbered 5, after V lost 4 bases and J lost 8 bases.

The V and J genes are TRBV4-2 and TRBJ2-3; D possibly corresponds to TRBD1 (5 bases). CDR3 length equals 16 residues. V lost 3 bases, J lost 2 bases, and 15 bases lay in between. Germline V lookup: CDR1 LGHNA, CDR2 YNFKEQ. Written as DNA, the CDR3 is TGTGCCAGCAGCCATCCTTGGACATCCGACACAGATACGCAGTATTTT. Translation: CASSHPWTSDTDTQYF.

The chain joins TRBV6-5 to TRBJ1-4; D is possibly TRBD1 (5 bases). The CDR3 extends over 14 amino acids. Germline V lookup: CDR1 MNHEY, CDR2 SVGAGI. V lost 6 bases to trimming and J lost 8 bases, with 16 bases between them. CDR3: CASRLYEGEEKLFF. CDR3 DNA: TGTGCCAGCAGGTTGTATGAAGGGGAAGAAAAACTGTTTTTT.

This clone was seen a single time. For the CDR3, the DNA is TGTGCCAGCAGCACAGACCTGAGAGTTGAAGCTTTCTTT. It translates to CASSTDLRVEAFF. V and J are TRBV12-3 or TRBV12-4 and TRBJ1-1, with D uncertain. V was cut by 6 bases and J by 7 bases, with 15 bases left in between. The CDR3 is 13 amino acids.

The chain combines TRBV11-2 with TRBJ2-7, with TRBD1 as a possible D gene (7 bases). Germline values: CDR1 SGHAT, CDR2 FQNNGV. This CDR3 comprises 16 residues. Trimming removed 6 bases at V and 0 bases at J, with 18 bases between. In nucleotides, the CDR3 is TGTGCCAGCAGGGGCCCCCGGGGGACAGCCTCCTACGAGCAGTACTTC. This sequence encodes CASRGPRGTASYEQYF.

CDR3 coding DNA: TGTGCCAGCACGCAGTATTCAGGGGCTGGCTACACCTTC. Its protein product is CASTQYSGAGYTF. V is TRBV6-5 and J is TRBJ1-2; a weak D match, TRBD1 (6 bases). Germline CDR1 MNHEY, CDR2 SVGAGI. V was pared by 7 bases and J by 7 bases, with 16 bases between. This CDR3 comprises 13 residues.

The chain uses TRBV11-2 and TRBJ2-3, with TRBD2 matching over 8 bases. This CDR3 has 14 amino acids. CDR1 and CDR2 (germline): SGHAT, FQNNGV. V gave up 1 base and J gave up 4 bases; unmatched junction bases: 1. The CDR3 DNA is TGTGCCAGCAGCTTAGCGGGGGGGCCAGATACGCAGTATTTT. This translates into CASSLAGGPDTQYF.

The rearrangement joins TRBV7-9 to TRBJ2-7; 9 nucleotides align to TRBD1. The CDR3 spans 14 residues. Germline V gene data show CDR1 as SEHNR and CDR2 as FQNEAQ (reference sequence). The V segment lost 5 bases and the J segment 3 bases; nucleotides outside the gene matches: 5. For the CDR3, the DNA is TGTGCCAGCAGCCTCGGGGACAGGGTCTACGAGCAGTACTTC. It encodes CASSLGDRVYEQYF.

The chain joins TRBV6-1 to TRBJ1-4, with 8 bases aligning to TRBD1. The J segment lost 5 bases and the V segment lost 3 bases, leaving 8 bases of the junction unmatched. Germline lookup yields CDR1 MNHNS and CDR2 SASEGT. The CDR3 loop spans 16 amino acids. CDR3 DNA sequence: TGTGCCAGCAGTGACGGACAGGGCTTTCCAAATGAAAAACTGTTTTTT. Translated, it gives CASSDGQGFPNEKLFF.

The V call is TRBV5-4, the J call TRBJ2-2; 8 positions match TRBD1. The CDR3 length is 16 residues. From germline, CDR1 is SGHNT and CDR2 YYREEE (reference sequence). Trimming at V came to 4 bases and at J to 3 bases, leaving 8 bases not matched to a gene. CDR3 residues: CASSGPGQEDTGELFF. Here the CDR3 DNA reads TGTGCCAGCAGCGGACCGGGACAGGAAGACACCGGGGAGCTGTTTTTT. The full variable domain, completed using reference TRBV5-4 and TRBJ2-2, is ETGVTQSPTHLIKTRGQQVTLRCSSQSGHNTVSWYQQALGQGPQFIFQYYREEENGRGNFPPRFSGLQFPNYSSELNVNALELDDSALYLCASSGPGQEDTGELFFGEGSRLTVL.

The chain recombines TRBV20-1 with TRBJ1-1; D ambiguous. The ends were cut back, 8 bases at V and 3 bases at J, with 10 bases in the middle. Germline V gene data show CDR1 as DFQATT and CDR2 as SNEGSKA (reference sequence). The CDR3 loop spans 11 amino acids. CDR3 loop: CSTIGYTEAFF. The CDR3, as DNA: TGCAGTACCATCGGGTACACTGAAGCTTTCTTT.

This clone was counted between two and nine times. The CDR3 reads CASSSAATIEAFF. CDR3 DNA sequence: TGTGCCAGCAGTTCGGCAGCAACTATTGAAGCTTTCTTT. This chain joins TRBV28 and TRBJ1-1; no definite D call. There are 13 residues in the CDR3. V lost 4 bases and J lost 7, with 13 bases in between. The germline V gene has CDR1 MDHEN and CDR2 SYDVKM.

The J gene is TRBJ2-1, the V gene TRBV5-1; 7 bases are shared with TRBD2. V was clipped by 5 bases and J by 0 bases; unmatched bases: 2. The CDR3 covers 14 residues. Germline values: CDR1 SGHRS, CDR2 YFSETQ. The CDR3 region is CASRLASSYNEQFF. CDR3 DNA: TGCGCCAGCAGACTAGCGAGCTCCTACAATGAGCAGTTCTTC.

V usage is TRBV5-7 and J usage is TRBJ2-7; maybe TRBD2 (5 bases). TRBV5-7 is given ORF status, its function remaining uncertain. V lost 7 bases and J 7 bases, leaving 12 bases between the germline ends. The length of the CDR3 is 11 residues. The CDR3 sequence is CASFLEGEQYF. The CDR3 DNA reads TGTGCCAGCTTCCTTGAGGGAGAGCAGTACTTC.

The V call is TRBV27, the J call TRBJ1-3; D remains ambiguous. Germline CDR1 is MNHEY and CDR2 is SMNVEV (reference sequence). Trimming cost V 2 bases and J 7 bases, with 12 bases left between them. CDR3 length: 14 amino acids. The chain's CDR3 is CASSLERVRNTIYF. CDR3 nucleotide sequence: TGTGCCAGCAGTTTAGAGAGGGTAAGGAACACCATATATTTT.

The chain employs TRBV29-1 and TRBJ1-5, with 7 bases lining up with TRBD1. Germline trimming cut 6 bases from V and 1 base from J; bases unmatched to any gene: 9. Germline values: CDR1 SQVTM, CDR2 ANQGSEA. The CDR3 spans 15 residues. In DNA form, the CDR3 reads TGCAGCGTCTCTGGGGGGACAGTGAGCAATCAGCCCCAGCATTTT. Translated, it gives CSVSGGTVSNQPQHF.

The chain is built from TRBV28 and TRBJ2-1; perhaps TRBD2 as D (7 bases). Germline loops: CDR1 MDHEN, CDR2 SYDVKM. There are 15 residues in the CDR3. The ends were cut back, 3 bases at V and 5 bases at J, with 14 bases in the middle. The CDR3 region is CASSFVGGANNEQFF. The CDR3 DNA sequence: TGTGCCAGCAGTTTTGTGGGGGGGGCGAACAATGAGCAGTTCTTC.

V gene TRBV14 combines with J gene TRBJ1-2, with D unresolved. Germline V lookup: CDR1 SGHDN, CDR2 FVKESK. Between the trimmed V and J ends, which lost 4 bases and 5 bases, there was a span of 8 bases. CDR3 length: 12 residues. The DNA of the CDR3 is TGTGCCAGCAGCCGGACTTTTTATGGCTACACCTTC. This translates into CASSRTFYGYTF.

In its sample, this clone was seen once. The J gene is TRBJ1-3, the V gene TRBV27; D not certain. CDR1 MNHEY and CDR2 SMNVEV come from the germline V gene (reference sequence). V was clipped by 6 bases and J by 3 bases, with 21 bases between them. The CDR3 has 17 residues. The CDR3 loop reads CASSRITPGEDGNTIYF. The CDR3 coding sequence is TGTGCCAGCAGCCGAATTACACCTGGGGAGGATGGAAACACCATATATTTT.

The table lists this clone with a count of one. The V and J genes are TRBV5-1 and TRBJ2-3, with TRBD2 matching over 12 bases. CDR1 is SGHRS and CDR2 is YFSETQ in the germline V gene. The CDR3 contains 14 residues. Unmatched junction bases numbered 8, after V lost 5 bases and J lost 10 bases. The CDR3 spells CASRKLAGGQPQYF. The CDR3 region has the DNA TGCGCCAGCAGGAAGCTAGCGGGGGGGCAGCCGCAGTATTTT. The entire variable domain, with the rest obtained from reference TRBV5-1 and TRBJ2-3, is as follows: KAGVTQTPRYLIKTRGQQVTLSCSPISGHRSVSWYQQTPGQGLQFLFEYFSETQRNKGNFPGRFSGRQFSNSRSEMNVSTLELGDSALYLCASRKLAGGQPQYFGPGTRLTVL.

This sequence joins TRBV6-5 and TRBJ1-1; D is unresolved. There are 14 residues in the CDR3. Deletions cut 2 bases from V and 1 base from J, with 8 bases between. The germline V gene has CDR1 MNHEY and CDR2 SVGAGI. Written as DNA, the CDR3 is TGTGCCAGCAGTTACGCGGGTGCGAACACTGAAGCTTTCTTT. This translates into CASSYAGANTEAFF.

The J gene is TRBJ2-1, the V gene TRBV27; the D gene is possibly TRBD1 (5 bases). Trimming took off 5 bases at V and 0 bases at J, with 14 bases between the two ends. The CDR3 contains 16 residues. Looked up from germline, CDR1 is MNHEY and CDR2 is SMNVEV (reference sequence). CDR3 sequence: CASSRPDRASYNEQFF. As DNA, the CDR3 is TGTGCCAGCAGTCGACCCGACAGAGCCTCCTACAATGAGCAGTTCTTC.

This chain uses TRBV30 with TRBJ1-3, with unresolved D. Germline V gene sequence: CDR1 GTSNPN, CDR2 SVGIG (reference sequence). The CDR3 loop spans 15 amino acids. V was pared by 3 bases and J by 0 bases, with 12 bases between. The CDR3 here is CAWRTDWSSGNTIYF. The CDR3 DNA reads TGTGCCTGGAGGACGGACTGGAGCTCTGGAAACACCATATATTTT.